This T cell receptor beta chain derives from a study of tumor and adjacent non-tumor tissue in lung cancer. Three rounds of nested PCR, following a modified ARM-PCR protocol, produced the TCRbeta library. TCRdb re-called the multiplex PCR reads through MiXCR, storing one row per CDR3 protein. The table has more than 120,000 distinct CDR3 sequences, approximately 66% seen once. The template was RNA from unsorted bulk tissue. About this clonotype itself: A read error may be the cause here, since a much bigger clone is one base away.

This CDR3 comprises 11 residues. Looked up from germline, CDR1 is SEHNR and CDR2 is FQNEAQ (reference sequence). This clonotype was sampled from a man aged 55 to 70 with small cell lung cancer. The source material was lung tumor tissue. The V call is TRBV7-9, the J call TRBJ2-1; 7 bases match TRBD2. The CDR3 nucleotides read TGTGCCAACAGCTCGGGACTAGAGCAGTTCTTC. Translating gives CANSSGLEQFF.